Presented here are 17 T cell receptor beta chains from one specimen sequenced in a study of blood T cell repertoires in COVID-19. Sequencing used immunoSEQ multiplex PCR; TCRdb keeps in-frame clones, though not all of them. The sample includes approximately 160,000 clones, under 90% of them seen just once. Sequencing input: PBMCs or T cells enriched from blood (not recorded which). These receptors were obtained from a man in his fifties or sixties who had recovered from COVID-19.

This clone occurred a few times. The chain joins TRBV6-4 to TRBJ2-3; perhaps TRBD2 as D (5 bases). The germline V and J ends were trimmed by 4 bases and 2 bases, with 10 bases remaining between them. The germline gives CDR1 MRHNA, CDR2 SNTAGT. The CDR3 contains 14 residues. In DNA, the CDR3 is TGTGCCAGCAGTGCGGACGGGAACACAGATACGCAGTATTTT. This sequence encodes CASSADGNTDTQYF.

This clone was recorded a few times. The rearrangement links TRBV5-1 to TRBJ1-6, with 9 bases identical to TRBD1. Germline V gene lookup returns CDR1 SGHRS and CDR2 YFSETQ. This CDR3 is 15 amino acids long. V shed 4 bases, J shed 9 bases, and the junction held 8 bases outside the gene matches. CDR3 loop: CASSRDRAPGSPLHF. The CDR3 region has the DNA TGCGCCAGCAGCAGGGACAGGGCTCCAGGTTCACCCCTCCACTTT.

The rearrangement uses TRBV29-1 and TRBJ1-1; 8 bases map to TRBD1. Germline V gives CDR1 SQVTM, CDR2 ANQGSEA. CDR3 length: 12 amino acids. V shed 4 bases and J 8 bases; nucleotides not matched to a gene: 6. CDR3 sequence: CSVALTGVEAFF. The CDR3 nucleotides read TGCAGCGTTGCCCTGACAGGGGTCGAAGCTTTCTTT.

The V and J genes are TRBV24-1 and TRBJ1-2; 7 positions agree with TRBD1. Germline CDR1 is KGHDR and CDR2 is SFDVKD. The CDR3 has 13 amino acids. Losses at the gene ends were 3 bases for V and 8 bases for J; bases not matched to a gene: 5. CDR3: CATSDRDSLGYTF. CDR3 in DNA: TGTGCCACCAGTGATCGGGACAGCTTAGGCTACACCTTC.

V usage is TRBV6-6 and J usage is TRBJ1-2, with TRBD1 identical over 7 bases. Germline CDR1 MNHNY, CDR2 SVGAGI (reference sequence). J gave up 6 bases and V 7 bases, and 11 bases lay outside the gene matches. This CDR3 contains 14 residues. The DNA for the CDR3 is TGTGCCAGCACTTCAATTGAACAGGGGAATGGCTACACCTTC. It encodes CASTSIEQGNGYTF.

The rearrangement uses TRBV18 and TRBJ2-5, with TRBD2 matching over 10 bases. CDR1 and CDR2 from the germline V gene are KGHSH and LQKENI. J lost 1 base, V lost 6 bases, and 8 bases had no gene match. This CDR3 is built from 16 residues. Written as DNA, the CDR3 is TGTGCCAGCTCCCCCGCTAGCGGGGGCCCCCAAGAGACCCAGTACTTC. This gives the protein CASSPASGGPQETQYF.

The chain employs TRBV2 and TRBJ1-5; 7 bases line up with TRBD1. J lost 5 bases, V lost 1 base, and 5 bases had no gene match. This CDR3 spans 15 amino acids. Germline CDR1 is SNHLY and CDR2 is FYNNEI. CDR3 DNA sequence: TGTGCCAGCAGTGAAGGGCAGGACAGGTATCAGCCCCAGCATTTT. Translation: CASSEGQDRYQPQHF.

V and J are TRBV9 and TRBJ2-7, with a tentative D call TRBD1 (5 bases). The CDR3 is made up of 16 amino acids. V shed 0 bases and J shed 2 bases, with 15 bases lying between them. Germline lookup yields CDR1 SGDLS and CDR2 YYNGEE. The CDR3 bases are TGTGCCAGCAGCGTAGAGGGAACCGGACAAACCTACGAGCAGTACTTC. Protein sequence: CASSVEGTGQTYEQYF.

The CDR3 loop reads CASSPGQANTEAFF. The CDR3 DNA reads TGTGCCAGCAGCCCGGGACAGGCGAACACTGAAGCTTTCTTT. The chain recombines TRBV7-3 with TRBJ1-1, with 8 bases fitting TRBD1. Germline loops: CDR1 SGHTA, CDR2 FQGTGA. J was trimmed by 1 base and V by 5 bases; bases with no gene match: 3. CDR3 size: 14 residues. The entire variable domain, with the rest obtained from reference TRBV7-3 and TRBJ1-1, is as follows: GAGVSQTPSNKVTEKGKYVELRCDPISGHTALYWYRQSLGQGPEFLIYFQGTGAADDSGLPNDRFFAVRPEGSVSTLKIQRTERGDSAVYLCASSPGQANTEAFFGQGTRLTVV.

V usage is TRBV12-3 or TRBV12-4 and J usage is TRBJ1-1; possibly TRBD1 for D (5 bases). The V and J ends lost 4 bases and 5 bases respectively, with 11 bases between them. The CDR3 length is 13 residues. CDR3 sequence reads: CASSSPGQTEAFF. Here the CDR3 DNA reads TGTGCCAGCAGTTCTCCAGGGCAGACTGAAGCTTTCTTT.

The chain combines TRBV27 with TRBJ2-2, with D tentatively TRBD1 (6 bases). CDR1 MNHEY and CDR2 SMNVEV come from the germline V gene (reference sequence). This CDR3 is built from 16 residues. V lost 2 bases, J lost 4 bases, and 14 bases lay in between. This CDR3 reads CASSLAAGAGTGELFF. The DNA for the CDR3 is TGTGCCAGCAGTTTAGCCGCAGGGGCGGGCACCGGGGAGCTGTTTTTT.

The gene calls are TRBV18 and TRBJ2-3; 9 positions agree with TRBD2. After removal of 6 bases from V and 2 bases from J, the junction contained 6 bases not matched to a gene. The CDR3 runs 15 residues. CDR1 is KGHSH, CDR2 LQKENI, per germline. CDR3 amino acids: CASSPVAGATDTQYF. CDR3 sequence (DNA): TGTGCCAGCTCCCCCGTAGCGGGGGCCACAGATACGCAGTATTTT.

This clone appeared a single time. The chain recombines TRBV4-1 with TRBJ1-6, with D tentatively TRBD1 (6 bases). In germline, CDR1 is MGHRA, CDR2 YSYEKL. The V gene lost 1 base and the J gene lost 13 bases, with 14 bases spanning the gap. The CDR3 loop spans 14 amino acids. The CDR3 region has the DNA TGCGCCAGCAGCCAAGGCAGAGGGGGTATCCCCCTCCACTTT. This codes for CASSQGRGGIPLHF.

This chain joins TRBV19 and TRBJ2-2; D perhaps matches TRBD2 (5 bases). The germline V gene has CDR1 LNHDA and CDR2 SQIVND (reference sequence). With 7 bases removed from V and 7 bases from J, the gap between germline ends came to 16 bases. The CDR3 is made up of 14 amino acids. This CDR3 is CASTVPWERGELFF. CDR3 coding DNA: TGTGCCAGTACCGTGCCCTGGGAGCGCGGGGAGCTGTTTTTT.

Only a few counts were recorded for this clone. The CDR3 spells CASSIIGQGAGTEAFF. CDR3 nucleotide sequence: TGTGCCAGTAGTATAATAGGCCAGGGTGCAGGCACTGAAGCTTTCTTT. The rearrangement links TRBV19 to TRBJ1-1, with D tentatively TRBD1 (5 bases). CDR1 LNHDA and CDR2 SQIVND come from the germline V gene (reference sequence). The CDR3 covers 16 residues. V lost 2 bases and J 4 bases, leaving 17 bases between the germline ends.

The chain joins TRBV19 to TRBJ2-7, with 7 bases matching TRBD2. Germline values: CDR1 LNHDA, CDR2 SQIVND (reference sequence). The CDR3 is made up of 14 amino acids. V was clipped by 5 bases and J by 7 bases; unmatched bases: 11. For the CDR3, the DNA is TGTGCCAGTAGTCTCGGGACTACTTCTGGAGAGCAGTACTTC. It translates to CASSLGTTSGEQYF.

This clone was recorded only once. V usage is TRBV2 and J usage is TRBJ1-6; possible D gene TRBD1, 6 bases. From germline, CDR1 is SNHLY and CDR2 FYNNEI. Between the trimmed V and J ends, which lost 0 bases and 7 bases, there was a span of 13 bases. There are 16 residues in the CDR3. The CDR3 region is CASSEALTGSNSPLHF. The CDR3 DNA reads TGTGCCAGCAGTGAAGCGCTGACAGGATCGAATTCACCCCTCCACTTT.